The rows below give T cell receptor beta chains drawn from one sample of a study of cytomegalovirus exposure and HLA in healthy donors. Sequencing used immunoSEQ multiplex PCR; TCRdb keeps in-frame clones, though not all of them. Of about 120,000 clones listed, more than 60% are singletons. Source material: PBMCs. These receptors were collected from a man aged 18-30 years in good health and CMV-seronegative. Each CDR3 is given with its conserved first and last residue. The order of the fields is CDR3 length, V gene, D gene, J gene, CDR3 protein. A D gene is named only where the DNA matches it firmly.

length: 15
V: TRBV13
D: TRBD1
J: TRBJ1-5
CDR3: CASSLGTGRGQPQHF

length: 18
V: TRBV15
D: TRBD2
J: .
CDR3: CATSRGWRTSASSYEQYF

length: 16
V: TRBV19
D: TRBD1
J: TRBJ1-5
CDR3: CASSTQGAAGSQPQHF

length: 15
V: TRBV11-2
D: .
J: TRBJ2-3
CDR3: CASSLVGQQLDTQYF

length: 16
V: TRBV9
D: .
J: TRBJ2-1
CDR3: CASSVGGRNNYNEQFF

length: 13
V: TRBV6-1
D: .
J: TRBJ1-1
CDR3: CASRDGVNTEAFF

length: 16
V: TRBV9
D: TRBD2
J: TRBJ2-7
CDR3: CASSLGGGRGTYEQYF

length: 14
V: TRBV7-8
D: .
J: TRBJ2-5
CDR3: CASSLNSGGETQYF

length: 16
V: TRBV11-2
D: .
J: TRBJ2-5
CDR3: CASSSYTGANQETQYF

length: 15
V: TRBV7-6
D: .
J: TRBJ1-5
CDR3: CASSLEQGPHQPQHF

length: 13
V: TRBV7-7
D: .
J: TRBJ2-5
CDR3: CASSYGSPETQYF

length: 15
V: TRBV14
D: .
J: TRBJ2-1
CDR3: CASSQVQGRANEQFF

length: 16
V: TRBV7-9
D: TRBD1
J: TRBJ1-5
CDR3: CASSLNPGQGYQPQHF

length: 13
V: TRBV5-4
D: .
J: TRBJ1-1
CDR3: CASSLGRDFEAFF

length: 13
V: TRBV28
D: .
J: TRBJ1-2
CDR3: CASRETANYGYTF

length: 15
V: TRBV4-1
D: .
J: TRBJ2-3
CDR3: CASSQDFRGADTQYF

length: 15
V: TRBV19
D: .
J: TRBJ2-7
CDR3: CASSTAGSWTYEQYF

length: 13
V: TRBV12-5
D: TRBD1
J: TRBJ2-5
CDR3: CASGPGGQETQYF

length: 11
V: TRBV20-1
D: .
J: TRBJ1-1
CDR3: CSAPRGTEAFF

length: 14
V: TRBV10-1
D: TRBD2
J: TRBJ2-3
CDR3: CASQRAGEPDTQYF

length: 13
V: TRBV27
D: .
J: TRBJ2-3
CDR3: CASRGDSTDTQYF

length: 13
V: TRBV6-5
D: .
J: TRBJ1-2
CDR3: CASSYLEGGGYTF

length: 14
V: TRBV5-1
D: .
J: TRBJ2-7
CDR3: CASSSLAGPHEQYF

length: 19
V: TRBV9
D: TRBD1
J: TRBJ2-3
CDR3: CASSVDRDRGFSRADTQYF

length: 16
V: TRBV27
D: TRBD1
J: TRBJ1-5
CDR3: CASNSLQGQGAQPQHF

length: 19
V: TRBV15
D: TRBD2
J: TRBJ2-4
CDR3: CATSGNFGLATTKKNIQYF

length: 16
V: TRBV4-2
D: .
J: TRBJ2-2
CDR3: CASSQDGGGFSGELFF

length: 17
V: TRBV2
D: TRBD1
J: TRBJ2-1
CDR3: CASSKGQGSSSYNEQFF

length: 17
V: TRBV5-4
D: TRBD1
J: TRBJ1-1
CDR3: CASSLAGTGARNTEAFF

length: 16
V: TRBV2
D: .
J: TRBJ2-7
CDR3: CASSPPRGQYQYEQYF

length: 13
V: TRBV29-1
D: TRBD2
J: TRBJ2-7
CDR3: CSVIGLADYEQYF

length: 15
V: TRBV19
D: .
J: .
CDR3: CASSIRGPTPYEQYF

length: 14
V: TRBV30
D: .
J: TRBJ1-2
CDR3: CAWTVQGRRGGYTF

length: 15
V: TRBV2
D: .
J: TRBJ2-7
CDR3: CASSGFGRRAYEQYF

length: 13
V: TRBV10-3
D: TRBD1
J: TRBJ1-4
CDR3: CAIRGQGGEKLFF

length: 14
V: TRBV10-2
D: .
J: TRBJ2-2
CDR3: CASSEAAPAGELFF

length: 15
V: TRBV7-2
D: TRBD1
J: TRBJ1-5
CDR3: CASSARTGLSQPQHF